This TCR beta chain emerged from a study of cytotoxic CD8 clonotypes in ibrutinib-treated CLL. Study-wide results and limits: The times at which samples were taken varied between sustained-remission and progressing patients. Treatment left the uncommon public clonotypes either contracted or stable in frequency.

With respect to this clone: Its matching antigen is unknown.

Target depth was 1 in 200,000 to 1 in 1 million T cells, about 10x per clonotype. Some clones are missing from TCRdb's copy, which holds only in-frame ones; the method was immunoSEQ multiplex PCR. The repertoire holds around 140,000 clones, 70% to 90% seen once, with 2% to 2.5% in the top ten. The CDR3 loop spans 11 amino acids. CDR1 is SNHLY and CDR2 is FYNNEI in the germline V gene. Trimming took 4 bases from V and 10 from J, leaving 10 bases between them. The specimen was PBMCs, collected after 24 months of ibrutinib treatment. The gene calls are TRBV2 and TRBJ1-2, with a weak D call TRBD1 (6 bases). The sequence came from a human donor with chronic lymphocytic leukemia. Here the CDR3 reads CASSVRGLYTF. The CDR3 region has the DNA TGTGCCAGCAGTGTTCGGGGGCTCTACACCTTC.